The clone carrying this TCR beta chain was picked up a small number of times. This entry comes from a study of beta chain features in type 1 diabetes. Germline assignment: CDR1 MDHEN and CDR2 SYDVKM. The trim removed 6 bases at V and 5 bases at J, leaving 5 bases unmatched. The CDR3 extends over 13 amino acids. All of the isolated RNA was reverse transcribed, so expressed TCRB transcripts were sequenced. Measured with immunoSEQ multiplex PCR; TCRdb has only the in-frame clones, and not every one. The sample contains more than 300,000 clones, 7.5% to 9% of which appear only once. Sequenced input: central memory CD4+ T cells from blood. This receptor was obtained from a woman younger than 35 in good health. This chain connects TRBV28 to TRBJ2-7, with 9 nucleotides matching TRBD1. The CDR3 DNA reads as TGTGCCAGCAGGCCCGGACAGGGGCACGAGCAGTACTTC. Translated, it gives CASRPGQGHEQYF. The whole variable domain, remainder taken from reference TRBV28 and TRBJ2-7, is DVKVTQSSRYLVKRTGEKVFLECVQDMDHENMFWYRQDPGLGLRLIYFSYDVKMKEKGDIPEGYSVSREKKERFSLILESASTNQTSMYLCASRPGQGHEQYFGPGTRLTVT.